Here is one T cell receptor (beta chain) with its context. This clone turned up a few times. The antigen this receptor binds is unknown. Within one base of it there is no much larger clone, and no base qualities were kept. Taken from cysteine to phenylalanine, the CDR3 has 16 residues. The retained sequence is limited to the CDR3, 48 bases, with the frame set at the first base. The germline V gene provides CDR1 ENHRY and CDR2 SYGVKD. V lost 0 bases and J lost 8 bases; the stretch between them is 17 bases long. The patients who supplied the archived tumor blocks had received no neoadjuvant therapy before resection. For the preserved-tissue arm, the study drew on 30 surgical resection samples taken from 24 pancreatic ductal adenocarcinoma patients who had not been treated previously. DNA for the resection arm was extracted from ten 5-micron curls of FFPE tumor cut next to the multiplex immunohistochemistry slide.

The data were obtained in a study of CXCR4 blockade with PD-1 therapy in pancreatic cancer (dated by TCRdb to about 2019). A note on the overall study: Multiplex immunohistochemistry and TCRbeta immunosequencing of resected pancreatic ductal adenocarcinoma were combined in the study with ex vivo slice culture in which PD-1 and CXCR4 blockade were tested. To assess intratumoral heterogeneity, two geographically distinct regions from each of over 5 tumors were TCR-sequenced.

TCRbeta CDR3 regions were immunosequenced from extracted DNA using the immunoSEQ Assay at Adaptive Biotechnologies. In the original analysis: To quantify the absolute abundance of each unique TCRbeta CDR3, sequences were collapsed and filtered. Clonality was calculated as 1 minus Pielou's evenness, using only productive in-frame rearrangements. Regional overlap was measured by following the top 100 nucleotide rearrangements across paired samples, and the Morisita index was used to compare paired samples with unrelated samples. The immunoSEQ Rearrangement Details tool was used to assess convergence of nucleotide rearrangements onto identical amino acid sequences. TCRdb retrieved this table from immuneACCESS and kept in-frame rearrangements only. Not all clones are present; in checked studies, unresolved V genes account for under half, and no reason is known for the remainder. V, J and clone size reflect that table, while D and trimming were determined from the DNA. This sample lists under 20,000 clones; about two thirds were detected once. In total, the top ten clones hold about 5.5% of the sample.

Paper-wide results and their limitations: Tumors had clonal expansion, with a mean productive clonality of around 0.15 compared with about 0.05 in healthy blood, yet clonality showed no correlation with survival. Amino acid clone frequency correlated strongly with the number of distinct nucleotide rearrangements encoding it, suggesting convergent selection by common tumor antigens. Because only TCRbeta chains were sequenced, true antigen-specificity overlap among convergent dominant clones remained unconfirmed while awaiting paired alpha-beta single-cell sequencing.

The sample was tumor tissue. This clonotype was obtained from a human donor with pancreatic ductal adenocarcinoma. The V and J genes are TRBV10-3 and TRBJ2-1; the D gene could be either TRBD1 or TRBD2, each agreeing at 6 bases. The DNA is TGTGCCATCAGTGAGTCTGGGTCGGGGGCGAGCGATGAGCAGTTCTTC. Its translation reads: CAISESGSGASDEQFF.